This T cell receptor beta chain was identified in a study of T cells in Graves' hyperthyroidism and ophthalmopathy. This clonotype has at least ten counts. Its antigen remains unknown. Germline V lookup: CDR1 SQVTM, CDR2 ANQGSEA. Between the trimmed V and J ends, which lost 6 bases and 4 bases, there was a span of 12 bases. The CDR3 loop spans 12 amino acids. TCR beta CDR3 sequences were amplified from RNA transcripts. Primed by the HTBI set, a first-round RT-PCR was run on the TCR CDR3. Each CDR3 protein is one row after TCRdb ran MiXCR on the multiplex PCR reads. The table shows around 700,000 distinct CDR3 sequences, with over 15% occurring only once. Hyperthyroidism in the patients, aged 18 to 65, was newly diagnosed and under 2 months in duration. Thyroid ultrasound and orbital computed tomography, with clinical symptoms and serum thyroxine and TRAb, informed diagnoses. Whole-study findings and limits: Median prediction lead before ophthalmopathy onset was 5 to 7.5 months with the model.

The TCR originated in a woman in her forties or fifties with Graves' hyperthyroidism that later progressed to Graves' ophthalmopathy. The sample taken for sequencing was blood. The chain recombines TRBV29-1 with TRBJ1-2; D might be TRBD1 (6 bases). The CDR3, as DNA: TGCAGCGTCAACAGGGATTTCTATGGCTACACCTTC. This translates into CSVNRDFYGYTF.